This T cell receptor (beta chain) was identified in a study of cytomegalovirus exposure and HLA in healthy donors. Both 60 Vbeta primers and 13 Jbeta primers went into the PCR. Generated by immunoSEQ multiplex PCR, the TCRdb table keeps only in-frame clones and is missing some. The sample table sets out approximately 80,000 clones. V was pared by 0 bases and J by 5 bases, with 8 bases between. CDR1 and CDR2 (germline): SGHRS, YFSETQ. The CDR3 has 13 residues. The receptor was isolated from a woman aged 30 to 39 in good health and CMV-seronegative. The specimen sequenced was PBMCs. The chain uses TRBV5-1 and TRBJ2-5; D uncertain. The DNA for the CDR3 is TGCGCCAGCAGCTTGGAAGCCCGGGAGACCCAGTACTTC. It encodes CASSLEARETQYF.